The 32 T cell receptor beta chains listed next were all sequenced from one sample in a study of T cell responses to AZD1222 COVID-19 vaccine. TCRdb keeps only in-frame clones here, not all; method: immunoSEQ multiplex PCR. The sample records approximately 150,000 clones, about 90% being singletons. Sequences were derived from peripheral blood, sampled on day 0 of AZD1222 vaccination. Every receptor here comes from an adult in good health.

J is TRBJ1-2 and V is TRBV5-1; 7 bases match TRBD1. Germline assignment: CDR1 SGHRS and CDR2 YFSETQ. V shed 0 bases, J shed 0 bases, and the junction held 8 bases outside the gene matches. The CDR3 loop spans 17 amino acids. CDR3 coding DNA: TGCGCCAGCAGCTTGGGTAGGAGTGACAGGGCTAACTATGGCTACACCTTC. The encoded protein is CASSLGRSDRANYGYTF.

Only one count was recorded for this clone. The chain recombines TRBV10-3 with TRBJ1-2, with D perhaps matching TRBD1 (5 bases). The V and J ends lost 0 bases and 7 bases respectively, with 15 bases between them. CDR3 size: 15 residues. Germline CDR1 is ENHRY and CDR2 is SYGVKD. In DNA, the CDR3 is TGTGCCATCAGTGAGTCTTTGAGTCAGGGCCCTGGCTACACCTTC. It specifies CAISESLSQGPGYTF.

This clone was detected only once. For the CDR3, the DNA is TGTGCCAGCAGGGGGACAGGGGGATACTACGAGCAGTACTTC. It yields the protein CASRGTGGYYEQYF. The rearrangement joins TRBV6-5 to TRBJ2-7, with 11 bases that match TRBD1. This CDR3 spans 14 amino acids. Germline assignment: CDR1 MNHEY and CDR2 SVGAGI. The V segment lost 6 bases and the J segment 3 bases; nucleotides outside the gene matches: 4.

DNA of the CDR3: TGTGCCAGCAGCTCCAGGGGGTCCTACGAGCAGTACTTC. This gives the protein CASSSRGSYEQYF. The chain couples TRBV7-2 to TRBJ2-7, with 7 positions matching TRBD1. J lost 1 base, V lost 4 bases, and 1 base had no gene match. CDR1 and CDR2 from the germline V gene are SGHTA and FQGNSA. This CDR3 has 13 amino acids.

The chain has TRBV10-2 and TRBJ2-7; D may be TRBD1 (6 bases). The CDR3 has 16 residues. Trimming took 0 bases from V and 5 from J, leaving 17 bases between them. Germline values: CDR1 WSHSY, CDR2 SAAADI. The CDR3 loop is CASSESLSAGAHEQYF. The CDR3 nucleotides read TGCGCCAGCAGTGAGTCGCTGTCGGCAGGGGCGCACGAGCAGTACTTC.

V is TRBV28 and J is TRBJ2-3; 7 bases match TRBD2. The CDR3 length is 13 residues. After removal of 1 base from V and 9 bases from J, the junction contained 4 bases not matched to a gene. In germline, CDR1 is MDHEN, CDR2 SYDVKM. Here the CDR3 reads CASSLLGLTTQYF. The CDR3 DNA reads as TGTGCCAGCAGTTTATTGGGACTAACGACGCAGTATTTT.

The V call is TRBV5-4, the J call TRBJ2-2; possible D gene TRBD2, 5 bases. V shed 4 bases and J shed 6 bases, with 13 bases lying between them. The CDR3 has 14 residues. CDR1 SGHNT and CDR2 YYREEE come from the germline V gene (reference sequence). CDR3 amino acids: CASSLLLGAGELFF. In DNA, the CDR3 is TGTGCCAGCAGCCTATTGCTCGGGGCCGGGGAGCTGTTTTTT. Filled out from reference TRBV5-4 and TRBJ2-2, the complete variable domain reads ETGVTQSPTHLIKTRGQQVTLRCSSQSGHNTVSWYQQALGQGPQFIFQYYREEENGRGNFPPRFSGLQFPNYSSELNVNALELDDSALYLCASSLLLGAGELFFGEGSRLTVL.

This rearrangement joins TRBV28 to TRBJ2-2; 8 bases match TRBD1. This CDR3 is built from 15 residues. Germline V lookup: CDR1 MDHEN, CDR2 SYDVKM. With 6 bases clipped from V and 5 bases from J, the junction kept 8 bases outside the gene matches. This CDR3 reads CASSLDRVGTGELFF. The CDR3 DNA follows: TGTGCCAGCAGCTTGGACAGGGTGGGGACCGGGGAGCTGTTTTTT.

The chain joins TRBV5-1 to TRBJ2-7; 14 positions match TRBD2. Germline loops: CDR1 SGHRS, CDR2 YFSETQ. Trimming at V came to 0 bases and at J to 4 bases, leaving 0 bases not matched to a gene. The CDR3 is 15 residues long. Here the CDR3 reads CASSLGTSGRYEQYF. The CDR3, as DNA: TGCGCCAGCAGCTTGGGGACTAGCGGGAGGTACGAGCAGTACTTC.

The chain links TRBV12-3 or TRBV12-4 to TRBJ1-2, with D uncertain. The ends were cut back, 5 bases at V and 0 bases at J, with 7 bases in the middle. The CDR3 loop spans 13 amino acids. The CDR3 DNA is TGTGCCAGCAGTCAGATTGCTAACTATGGCTACACCTTC. Amino acid sequence: CASSQIANYGYTF.

The rearrangement uses TRBV19 and TRBJ2-1, with D uncertain. This CDR3 contains 13 residues. V was pared by 6 bases and J by 5 bases, with 11 bases between. Germline V gives CDR1 LNHDA, CDR2 SQIVND (reference sequence). This chain's CDR3 is CASSDGGHNEQFF. CDR3 sequence (DNA): TGTGCCAGTAGCGACGGTGGGCACAATGAGCAGTTCTTC. The full variable domain, its missing parts supplied by reference TRBV19 and TRBJ2-1, is DGGITQSPKYLFRKEGQNVTLSCEQNLNHDAMYWYRQDPGQGLRLIYYSQIVNDFQKGDIAEGYSVSREKKESFPLTVTSAQKNPTAFYLCASSDGGHNEQFFGPGTRLTVL.

This clone has more than one count but fewer than ten. The chain links TRBV9 to TRBJ1-1, with unresolved D. This CDR3 comprises 14 residues. Germline V gene data show CDR1 as SGDLS and CDR2 as YYNGEE. V was clipped by 3 bases and J by 2 bases, with 11 bases between them. CDR3 DNA sequence: TGTGCCAGCAGCGCGGGAGGGCCCAACACTGAAGCTTTCTTT. Encoded protein: CASSAGGPNTEAFF.

The chain recombines TRBV2 with TRBJ2-5, with TRBD2 matching over 10 bases. Germline V gene lookup returns CDR1 SNHLY and CDR2 FYNNEI. CDR3 length equals 13 residues. Unmatched junction bases numbered 6, after V lost 6 bases and J lost 8 bases. The CDR3 reads CASRRTSGVTQYF. CDR3 bases: TGTGCCAGCAGAAGGACTAGCGGTGTCACCCAGTACTTC.

This clone was picked up one time. This chain uses TRBV6-5 with TRBJ2-3; D is unclear. CDR1 is MNHEY and CDR2 is SVGAGI in the germline V gene. The CDR3 has 16 amino acids. V lost 0 bases, J lost 2 bases, and 12 bases lay in between. The CDR3 DNA is TGTGCCAGCAGTTACTCCCCGCAGAGTTACACAGATACGCAGTATTTT. This codes for CASSYSPQSYTDTQYF.

This clone was recorded a few times. V and J are TRBV7-9 and TRBJ2-7; the D is unclear. This CDR3 comprises 14 residues. V was shortened by 1 base and J by 3 bases, with 10 bases between the two germline ends. CDR1 SEHNR and CDR2 FQNEAQ come from the germline V gene (reference sequence). The CDR3 loop reads CASSLESPGYEQYF. The CDR3, as DNA: TGTGCCAGCAGCTTAGAGTCCCCGGGCTACGAGCAGTACTTC.

This clone appeared a few times. The CDR3 is CASSLQGNYGYTF. CDR3 DNA sequence: TGTGCCAGCAGTTTACAGGGGAACTATGGCTACACCTTC. The V call is TRBV12-3 or TRBV12-4, the J call TRBJ1-2; TRBD1 might be the D (6 bases). V was cut by 2 bases and J by 2 bases, with 6 bases left in between. The CDR3 is 13 amino acids.

CDR3 DNA: TGTGCCAGCAGCGTCCAGGACGGGCCCAACTATGGCTACACCTTC. It specifies CASSVQDGPNYGYTF. The chain joins TRBV9 to TRBJ1-2; no clear D gene. V was shortened by 2 bases and J by 2 bases, with 13 bases between the two germline ends. Per germline, CDR1 SGDLS and CDR2 YYNGEE. This CDR3 region has 15 residues.

The V call is TRBV11-2, the J call TRBJ2-1; D remains unclear. The germline CDR1 and CDR2 sequences are SGHAT and FQNNGV. The CDR3 spans 16 residues. The germline V and J ends were trimmed by 0 bases and 0 bases, with 9 bases remaining between them. The DNA for the CDR3 is TGTGCCAGCAGCTTAGATGCACAAAGCTCCTACAATGAGCAGTTCTTC. This encodes CASSLDAQSSYNEQFF.

V gene TRBV7-8 combines with J gene TRBJ1-4; TRBD1 aligns across 7 bases. CDR1 SGHVS and CDR2 FQNEAQ come from the germline V gene. Trimming took 5 bases from V and 6 from J; bases not matched to a gene: 6. The CDR3 is made up of 14 amino acids. The DNA of the CDR3 is TGTGCCAGCAGCCCAGGGGGTGGGGATGAAAAACTGTTTTTT. This translates into CASSPGGGDEKLFF. Drawing the rest from reference TRBV7-8 and TRBJ1-4, the complete variable domain is GAGVSQSPRYKVAKRGQDVALRCDPISGHVSLFWYQQALGQGPEFLTYFQNEAQLDKSGLPSDRFFAERPEGSVSTLKIQRTQQEDSAVYLCASSPGGGDEKLFFGSGTQLSVL.

The chain links TRBV7-2 to TRBJ2-3; TRBD2 matches 9 bases. The CDR3 extends over 16 amino acids. The J segment lost 6 bases and the V segment lost 1 base, leaving 8 bases of the junction unmatched. Per the germline V gene, CDR1 is SGHTA and CDR2 is FQGNSA. As DNA, the CDR3 is TGTGCCAGCAGCTTAGTCCCTGCGGGAGGGCCGGATACGCAGTATTTT. Its translation: CASSLVPAGGPDTQYF.

This chain links TRBV28 with TRBJ1-4, with TRBD1 identical over 7 bases. Germline loops: CDR1 MDHEN, CDR2 SYDVKM. V lost 5 bases, J lost 3 bases, and 9 bases stayed unmatched. This CDR3 has 16 amino acids. In DNA, the CDR3 is TGTGCCAGCAGTAGCCCAGGGGGGGATTCTAATGAAAAACTGTTTTTT. Protein product: CASSSPGGDSNEKLFF. Combining the CDR3 with reference TRBV28 and TRBJ1-4 gives the whole variable domain DVKVTQSSRYLVKRTGEKVFLECVQDMDHENMFWYRQDPGLGLRLIYFSYDVKMKEKGDIPEGYSVSREKKERFSLILESASTNQTSMYLCASSSPGGDSNEKLFFGSGTQLSVL.

This chain connects TRBV2 to TRBJ2-2; D gene ambiguous. CDR3 length: 13 residues. The V end was cut by 6 bases, the J end by 4 bases, with 9 bases between. Germline assignment: CDR1 SNHLY and CDR2 FYNNEI. This CDR3 is CASRGSGTGELFF. The CDR3 nucleotides read TGTGCCAGCAGGGGGTCGGGCACCGGGGAGCTGTTTTTT. The whole variable domain, filled in from reference TRBV2 and TRBJ2-2, reads EPEVTQTPSHQVTQMGQEVILRCVPISNHLYFYWYRQILGQKVEFLVSFYNNEISEKSEIFDDQFSVERPDGSNFTLKIRSTKLEDSAMYFCASRGSGTGELFFGEGSRLTVL.

V usage is TRBV24-1 and J usage is TRBJ2-2; the D gene is possibly TRBD1 (6 bases). Germline V gives CDR1 KGHDR, CDR2 SFDVKD. This CDR3 is built from 14 residues. With 7 bases removed from V and 5 bases from J, the gap between germline ends came to 13 bases. The CDR3 nucleotides read TGTGCCACCAGGTCAGGGGAAGAAACCGGGGAGCTGTTTTTT. Amino acids: CATRSGEETGELFF.

The V and J genes are TRBV6-6 and TRBJ2-5; D is unclear. This CDR3 is built from 15 residues. CDR1 is MNHNY, CDR2 SVGAGI, per germline (reference sequence). The ends were cut back, 4 bases at V and 7 bases at J, with 19 bases in the middle. The CDR3 DNA is TGTGCCAGCAGTTCGAATAGTCGGTACCCGGGGACCCAGTACTTC. This encodes CASSSNSRYPGTQYF.

The genes are TRBV18 and TRBJ2-5; D may be TRBD1 (5 bases). V lost 3 bases and J lost 5, with 22 bases in between. The CDR3 has 17 residues. CDR1 is KGHSH and CDR2 is LQKENI in the germline V gene. Here the CDR3 reads CASSPNRTHPFWETQYF. The CDR3 DNA reads as TGTGCCAGCTCACCGAACAGGACCCACCCCTTTTGGGAGACCCAGTACTTC.

This clone occurred a few times. The chain links TRBV18 to TRBJ1-1, with 7 bases fitting TRBD1. With V trimmed by 3 bases and J by 5 bases, 18 bases remained unmatched. CDR3 size: 18 residues. CDR1 KGHSH and CDR2 LQKENI come from the germline V gene. The CDR3 here is CASSPNSGTASKITEAFF. For the CDR3, the DNA is TGTGCCAGCTCACCGAACTCCGGGACAGCCTCTAAGATAACTGAAGCTTTCTTT. Full variable domain (missing parts from reference TRBV18 and TRBJ1-1): NAGVMQNPRHLVRRRGQEARLRCSPMKGHSHVYWYRQLPEEGLKFMVYLQKENIIDESGMPKERFSAEFPKEGPSILRIQQVVRGDSAAYFCASSPNSGTASKITEAFFGQGTRLTVV.

This clone has only a few counts. V usage is TRBV18 and J usage is TRBJ2-7; 10 bases are a match to TRBD1. The CDR3 is 15 amino acids. Per the germline V gene, CDR1 is KGHSH and CDR2 is LQKENI. V was pared by 3 bases and J by 3 bases, with 5 bases of the junction left unmatched. CDR3 residues: CASSPSTGGSYEQYF. The CDR3 DNA follows: TGTGCCAGCTCACCTTCGACAGGGGGCAGCTACGAGCAGTACTTC.

This clone was recorded a few times. This chain links TRBV4-2 with TRBJ2-7; 11 bases match TRBD2. The CDR3 runs to 15 residues. The germline V gene encodes CDR1 LGHNA and CDR2 YNFKEQ. V dropped 0 bases and J dropped 5; count of bases not matched to a gene: 3. The CDR3 sequence is CASSQDTSGSDEQYF. CDR3 coding DNA: TGTGCCAGCAGCCAAGATACTAGCGGGAGTGACGAGCAGTACTTC.

The J gene is TRBJ1-2, the V gene TRBV30; 10 bases are a match to TRBD1. CDR1 GTSNPN and CDR2 SVGIG come from the germline V gene (reference sequence). The ends lost 8 bases at V and 4 bases at J; junction bases unmatched: 13. This CDR3 spans 15 amino acids. This CDR3 is CAQSSRDRGSYGYTF. The CDR3 DNA reads as TGTGCCCAATCGTCCAGGGACAGGGGATCCTATGGCTACACCTTC.

The V and J genes are TRBV15 and TRBJ2-3, with 9 bases identical to TRBD2. CDR3 size: 15 residues. CDR1 LNHNV and CDR2 YYDKDF come from the germline V gene (reference sequence). J lost 4 bases, V lost 6 bases, and 8 bases had no gene match. DNA for the CDR3: TGTGCCACCAGTGTTCCGGGACTAGCTTCAGATACGCAGTATTTT. It codes for CATSVPGLASDTQYF. The full variable domain, rest sourced from reference TRBV15 and TRBJ2-3, is DAMVIQNPRYQVTQFGKPVTLSCSQTLNHNVMYWYQQKSSQAPKLLFHYYDKDFNNEADTPDNFQSRRPNTSFCFLDIRSPGLGDTAMYLCATSVPGLASDTQYFGPGTRLTVL.

This rearrangement joins TRBV7-9 to TRBJ2-1; 9 bases align to TRBD2. The CDR3 covers 15 residues. CDR1 and CDR2 from the germline V gene are SEHNR and FQNEAQ (reference sequence). With 2 bases clipped from V and 2 bases from J, the junction kept 1 base outside the gene matches. The CDR3 DNA sequence: TGTGCCAGCAGCTTACTAGCGGGGACCTACAATGAGCAGTTCTTC. Its protein product is CASSLLAGTYNEQFF. Based on the CDR3 plus reference TRBV7-9 and TRBJ2-1, the full variable domain is DTGVSQNPRHKITKRGQNVTFRCDPISEHNRLYWYRQTLGQGPEFLTYFQNEAQLEKSRLLSDRFSAERPKGSFSTLEIQRTEQGDSAMYLCASSLLAGTYNEQFFGPGTRLTVL.

V gene TRBV6-5 combines with J gene TRBJ2-5; D not resolved. Trimming pared 4 bases from V and 7 bases from J, leaving 13 bases between. CDR1 MNHEY and CDR2 SVGAGI come from the germline V gene. The CDR3 has 13 amino acids. The CDR3 nucleotides read TGTGCCAGCAGTTCACAGACGGGCAGGACCCAGTACTTC. It encodes CASSSQTGRTQYF.